This T cell receptor beta chain emerged from a study of cytomegalovirus exposure and HLA in healthy donors. Study-wide points: Across donors, presence/absence analyses took sequencing depth to be roughly uniform. A highly shared variant cluster was judged a likely technical artifact.

A multiplex PCR was run with 60 Vbeta primers and 13 Jbeta primers. TCRdb's copy holds only in-frame clones and misses some; the assay was immunoSEQ multiplex PCR. This table holds over 100,000 clones, approximately 87% found once. As concerns this clone: Its antigen is not known.

Germline assignment: CDR1 MDHEN and CDR2 SYDVKM. V lost 10 bases to trimming and J lost 6 bases, with 18 bases between them. The CDR3 loop spans 13 amino acids. This clonotype was obtained from a woman between 25 and 40 years old in good health and CMV-seronegative. What was sequenced was PBMCs. The chain couples TRBV28 to TRBJ1-1; no firm D call. Written as DNA, the CDR3 is TGTGCCACGCGAATGAGAGGTTCCCCTGAAGCTTTCTTT. Amino acids: CATRMRGSPEAFF.